Included here is one T cell receptor (beta chain) sequence, with context. These data come from a study of blood T cell repertoires in COVID-19. Trimming pared 1 base from V and 0 bases from J, leaving 4 bases between. The CDR3 length is 14 residues. Germline loops: CDR1 MNHNS, CDR2 SASEGT. The repertoire was sequenced with immunoSEQ multiplex PCR; TCRdb's copy has only in-frame clones and lacks some. The repertoire holds about 270,000 clones, with approximately 86% as singletons. Sequencing input: PBMCs or T cells enriched from blood (not recorded which). The sequence was collected from a woman aged 18 to 35 who had recovered from COVID-19. This rearrangement joins TRBV6-1 to TRBJ2-1; unclear D gene. This chain's CDR3 is CASSEGGSYNEQFF. The DNA for the CDR3 is TGTGCCAGCAGTGAAGGAGGCTCCTACAATGAGCAGTTCTTC.